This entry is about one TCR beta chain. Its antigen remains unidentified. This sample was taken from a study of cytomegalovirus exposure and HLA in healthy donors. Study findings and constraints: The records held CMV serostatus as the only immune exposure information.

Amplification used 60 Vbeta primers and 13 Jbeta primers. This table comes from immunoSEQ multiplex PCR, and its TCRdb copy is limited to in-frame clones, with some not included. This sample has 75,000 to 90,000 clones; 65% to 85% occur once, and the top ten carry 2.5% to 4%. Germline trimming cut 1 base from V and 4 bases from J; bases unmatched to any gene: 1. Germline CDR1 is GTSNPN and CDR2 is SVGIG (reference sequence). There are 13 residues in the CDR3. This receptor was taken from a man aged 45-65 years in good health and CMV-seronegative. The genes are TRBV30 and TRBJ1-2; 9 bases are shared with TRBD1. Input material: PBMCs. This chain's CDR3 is CAWSEDRGYGYTF. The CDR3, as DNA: TGTGCCTGGAGTGAGGACAGGGGCTATGGCTACACCTTC.